The rows below give T cell receptor beta chains drawn from one sample of a study of T-cell reconstitution after alpha-beta-depleted transplantation in children. One entry per CDR3 protein results from TCRdb running MiXCR on the PCR reads. The sample lists 400,000 to 500,000 distinct CDR3 sequences, approximately 11% seen once, with approximately 5% in the top ten. The source material was PBMCs from the stem cell graft donor, sampled from the stem cell graft. The receptors were gathered from a human donor who donated a stem cell graft to a child with acute myeloid leukemia. Each CDR3 is given with its conserved first and last residue. Each record gives: J gene, CDR3 length, clone size, V gene, D gene, CDR3 DNA, CDR3 protein. D genes are given only for firm matches. Some rows have no size entry. The others give once, few or many, or a class for an expanded clone.

>TRBJ2-5|15|few|TRBV29-1|.
TGCAGCGTCTCAAGAGGATCAGGGGATTGGGAGACCCAGTACTTC
CSVSRGSGDWETQYF
>TRBJ2-3|14|many|TRBV5-1|TRBD2
TGCGCCAGTTCTCCAGCGGGAGGGACCGATACGCAGTATTTT
CASSPAGGTDTQYF
>TRBJ1-1|16|few|TRBV27|.
TGTGCCAGCAGTTTATGGGACCCCCGAAGGTATACTGAAGCTTTCTTT
CASSLWDPRRYTEAFF
>TRBJ2-5|21|.|TRBV11-1|.
TGTGCCAGCAGCCTCCCCTCGCCTACACCCAGTCCCCCCGAGGAGCTGGAGACCCAGTACTTC
CASSLPSPTPSPPEELETQYF
>TRBJ2-7|11|many|TRBV29-1|.
TGCAGCGTTGGGTCAGGGTCCGAGCAGTACTTC
CSVGSGSEQYF
>TRBJ1-2|13|many|TRBV20-1|TRBD1
TGCAGTGCTCAGTACCGGGACAGGGGGGGCTACACCTTC
CSAQYRDRGGYTF
>TRBJ2-5|17|few|TRBV27|TRBD1
TGTGCCAGCAGTAGGTCAGGGACAGGGATAAGGCAAGAGACCCAGTACTTC
CASSRSGTGIRQETQYF
>TRBJ2-7|16|few|TRBV4-1|TRBD1
TGCGCCAGCAGCCAAACGGACAGGAATATCGCGTACGAGCAGTACTTC
CASSQTDRNIAYEQYF
>TRBJ1-5|14|few|TRBV7-2|.
TGTGCCAGCAGCTCCCGGGACCTCAATCAGCCCCAGCATTTT
CASSSRDLNQPQHF
>TRBJ2-1|12|few|TRBV20-1|TRBD2
TGCAGTTGCGGGAGAATCGGCAATGAGCAGTTCTTC
CSCGRIGNEQFF
>TRBJ1-4|14|.|TRBV5-1|.
TGCGCCAGCAGCCCACAGGGCGGGGATGAAAAACTGTTTTTT
CASSPQGGDEKLFF
>TRBJ1-2|17|few|TRBV7-8|.
TGTGCCAGCACCCCACATAGGGTGCGGGGGCCGCGCTATGGCTACACCTTC
CASTPHRVRGPRYGYTF
>TRBJ1-4|17|.|TRBV5-6|.
TGTGCCAGCAGCTTCCGGAGCCACACACCAACTAATGAAAAACTGTTTTTT
CASSFRSHTPTNEKLFF
>TRBJ1-5|14|.|TRBV7-8|.
TGTGCCAGCAGCCCAACGGTCCGCAATCAGCCCCAGCATTTT
CASSPTVRNQPQHF
>TRBJ1-1|13|.|TRBV30|.
TGTGCCTGGAGTTTGAGGGGGAACACTGAAGCTTTCTTT
CAWSLRGNTEAFF
>TRBJ1-2|15|.|TRBV7-9|.
TGTGCCAGCAGCCCCAGGGACACGCCGACCTATGGCTACACCTTC
CASSPRDTPTYGYTF
>TRBJ2-7|13|.|TRBV9|.
TGTGCCAGCAGCGTAGAGCCAGGGGTCGAGCAGTACTTC
CASSVEPGVEQYF
>TRBJ2-1|14|few|TRBV20-1|.
TGCAGTGCCCCGCTCGGGACACGCGGCAATGAGCAGTTCTTC
CSAPLGTRGNEQFF
>TRBJ2-2|13|many|TRBV5-1|.
TGCGCCAGCAGGCCCGTCGACACCGGGGAGCTGTTTTTT
CASRPVDTGELFF
>TRBJ2-6|12|few|TRBV10-3|.
TGTGCCACCTACTCTGGGGCCAACGTCCTGACTTTC
CATYSGANVLTF
>TRBJ2-2|13|many|TRBV2|.
TGTGCCAGCCGACGGACGAACACCGGGGAGCTGTTTTTT
CASRRTNTGELFF
>TRBJ2-5|10|few|TRBV6-5|.
TGTGCCACCGGTTTTGAGACCCAGTACTTC
CATGFETQYF
>TRBJ2-1|17|.|TRBV15|.
TGTGCCACCAGCAGGACATCTGAAGGACTGGGGGGCAATGAGCAGTTCTTC
CATSRTSEGLGGNEQFF
>TRBJ1-5|15|.|TRBV4-2|.
TGTGCCAGCAGCGGCTTCGAGGGGCTTGGTCAGCCCCAGCATTTT
CASSGFEGLGQPQHF
>TRBJ2-1|17|few|TRBV4-1|TRBD2
TGCGCCAGCAGCACAACTATTAGCGGGGGGGGCCTCTATGAGCAGTTCTTC
CASSTTISGGGLYEQFF
>TRBJ2-1|14|.|TRBV7-6|.
TGTGCCAGCAGTGTTACGTGGGCTACAGATGAGCAGTTCTTC
CASSVTWATDEQFF
>TRBJ1-3|15|many|TRBV29-1|.
TGCAGCGTTCAAGTCTCTCCGAGCTCTGGAAACACCATATATTTT
CSVQVSPSSGNTIYF
>TRBJ2-4|14|.|TRBV5-1|.
TGCGCCAGCAGCTTTTCGACCACGGAAAACATTCAGTACTTC
CASSFSTTENIQYF
>TRBJ2-3|14|few|TRBV10-3|TRBD2
TGTGCCTTCTGTTTCGGGGGGGCCGGAGATACGCAGTATTTT
CAFCFGGAGDTQYF
>TRBJ2-5|17|many|TRBV5-1|TRBD1
TGCGCCAGCAGCCCTTTGACCGGGACAGGGCTACAAGAGACCCAGTACTTC
CASSPLTGTGLQETQYF
>TRBJ2-1|12|few|TRBV4-1|.
TGCGCCAGCAGCCAAGGGGGGCTTGAGCAGTTCTTC
CASSQGGLEQFF
>TRBJ1-4|16|few|TRBV7-9|.
TGTGCCAGCAGCCATTTTCGGGGGCCAACTAATGAAAAACTGTTTTTT
CASSHFRGPTNEKLFF
>TRBJ1-5|15|few|TRBV5-5|.
TGTGCCAGCAGCCCGCAGGTAAATAGCAATCAGCCCCAGCATTTT
CASSPQVNSNQPQHF
>TRBJ2-2|13|few|TRBV5-1|.
TGCGCCAGCAGAAGGGACTCGAGCGGGGAGCTGTTTTTT
CASRRDSSGELFF
>TRBJ2-3|12|few|TRBV24-1|.
TGTGCCACCAGTGATTTGCAAGATACGCAGTATTTT
CATSDLQDTQYF
>TRBJ2-2|15|few|TRBV12-3/TRBV12-4|TRBD1
TGTGCCAGCAGTAACCGACAGGGACGGACCGGGGAGCTGTTTTTT
CASSNRQGRTGELFF
>TRBJ1-1|16|few|TRBV6-1|.
TGTGCCAGCAGTGAAGGGGGACCGGGGTGGAGTACTGAAGCTTTCTTT
CASSEGGPGWSTEAFF
>TRBJ2-7|15|many|TRBV20-1|TRBD2
TGCAGTGCTAGCAGCTCCGGGACTAGGGATTTGGAGCAGTACTTC
CSASSSGTRDLEQYF
>TRBJ2-2|15|few|TRBV5-8|.
TGTGCCAGCAGCACGCCGGGACCGAACACCGGGGAGCTGTTTTTT
CASSTPGPNTGELFF
>TRBJ2-3|16|.|TRBV18|TRBD1
TGTGCCAGCTCACCTAATCCTGGACAGGGGACAGATACGCAGTATTTT
CASSPNPGQGTDTQYF
>TRBJ2-7|15|few|TRBV6-5|.
TGTGCCAGCAGTTACTCAGGGGTCCCACCCTCCGAGCAGTACTTC
CASSYSGVPPSEQYF
>TRBJ1-2|13|.|TRBV29-1|.
TGCAGCGCGACCGAGGCGGGGCGGGGGGGCTACACCTTC
CSATEAGRGGYTF